This TCR beta chain is from a study of tumor and adjacent non-tumor tissue in lung cancer. This clonotype has more than one count but fewer than ten. The antigen remains undetermined. RNA was extracted from bulk tissue without any cell sorting. This non-tumor lung sample came from over 3 cm beyond the tumor edge. Donors were chemotherapy-naive, newly diagnosed lung cancer surgical patients in China, August–late 2014. Study outcomes and limitations: Significantly higher TCR diversity was found in tumor than normal lung. Top 100 clones took a larger repertoire share in normal lung.

TCRbeta libraries were built with three rounds of nested PCR, modified from ARM-PCR. Via MiXCR, TCRdb re-called the multiplex PCR reads, giving one row per CDR3 protein. In the table there are tens of thousands of distinct CDR3 sequences, around 67% of which are singletons. CDR1 is SEHNR, CDR2 FQNEAQ, per germline (reference sequence). V trimming: 4 bases; J trimming: 4 bases; junction bases outside the gene matches: 14. The CDR3 is 19 amino acids. The sample taken for sequencing was distant non-tumor lung tissue. This chain uses TRBV7-9 with TRBJ2-1, with 12 bases lining up with TRBD2. The sequence was obtained from a woman aged 35 to 49 with non-small cell lung cancer. The CDR3 coding sequence is TGTGCCAGCAGCTCTTCTATCGGACTAGCGGGAAAGTCATACAATGAGCAGTTCTTC. It specifies CASSSSIGLAGKSYNEQFF.